The 13 T cell receptor beta chains in this list originate from one sample, sequenced in a study of long-term antiretroviral therapy in people with HIV. At the survey level, the v3.0 immunoSEQ assay was run. TCRdb keeps only in-frame clones here, not all; method: immunoSEQ multiplex PCR. The sample shows more than 20,000 clones, around 87% of them seen only once. Source: unsorted PBMCs, taken 2.7 years after starting antiretroviral therapy. These receptors were taken from a man in his forties with HIV.

The chain carries TRBV19 and TRBJ1-5, with D unclear. The CDR3 loop spans 15 amino acids. From germline, CDR1 is LNHDA and CDR2 SQIVND (reference sequence). Trimming pared 2 bases from V and 6 bases from J, leaving 14 bases between. CDR3 nucleotide sequence: TGTGCCAGTAGTATAATTAGAGGAGTGACTCAGCCCCAGCATTTT. This translates into CASSIIRGVTQPQHF.

V and J are TRBV4-2 and TRBJ1-6; the match to TRBD1 covers 7 bases. CDR1 LGHNA and CDR2 YNFKEQ come from the germline V gene. V lost 0 bases to trimming and J lost 8 bases; unmatched junction nucleotides: 10. This CDR3 contains 17 residues. DNA of the CDR3: TGTGCCAGCAGCCAAGAATTGGCAGGGGGTTTGGATTCACCCCTCCACTTT. Residues: CASSQELAGGLDSPLHF.

This rearrangement joins TRBV11-1 to TRBJ2-1, with 10 bases matching TRBD2. The CDR3 is made up of 15 amino acids. Trimming took 5 bases from V and 10 from J; bases not matched to a gene: 11. Germline CDR1 is SGHAT and CDR2 is FQDESV (reference sequence). The CDR3: CASSTSGTRLGEQFF. The CDR3 DNA follows: TGTGCCAGCAGCACTAGCGGGACCCGTTTGGGGGAGCAGTTCTTC. The entire variable domain, with the rest obtained from reference TRBV11-1 and TRBJ2-1, is as follows: EAEVAQSPRYKITEKSQAVAFWCDPISGHATLYWYRQILGQGPELLVQFQDESVVDDSQLPKDRFSAERLKGVDSTLKIQPAELGDSAMYLCASSTSGTRLGEQFFGPGTRLTVL.

The chain links TRBV19 to TRBJ2-7; TRBD1 is a possible D gene (6 bases). The CDR3 runs 14 residues. V was trimmed by 1 base and J by 6 bases, leaving 13 bases between them. Germline CDR1 is LNHDA and CDR2 is SQIVND (reference sequence). The CDR3 sequence is CASSIGEQGREQYF. In DNA form, the CDR3 reads TGTGCCAGTAGTATAGGTGAACAGGGTCGCGAGCAGTACTTC.

The genes are TRBV4-3 and TRBJ2-4; tentative D call: TRBD2 (5 bases). Trimming took 0 bases from V and 9 from J, leaving 21 bases between them. This CDR3 is 17 amino acids long. From germline, CDR1 is LGHNA and CDR2 YSLEER. The CDR3 nucleotides read TGCGCCAGCAGCCAAGATGATTGGCAGACTCACGGAGGCATTCAGTACTTC. Its protein product is CASSQDDWQTHGGIQYF.

The chain recombines TRBV4-1 with TRBJ2-1; 7 bases align to TRBD2. The J segment lost 9 bases and the V segment lost 0 bases, leaving 8 bases of the junction unmatched. Germline CDR1 and CDR2: MGHRA and YSYEKL. CDR3 size: 15 residues. CDR3 protein: CASSQDQGGFGEQFF. CDR3 DNA sequence: TGCGCCAGCAGCCAAGATCAGGGAGGGTTCGGTGAGCAGTTCTTC.

The J gene is TRBJ2-2, the V gene TRBV29-1; D not certain. V lost 4 bases, J lost 6 bases, and 12 bases lay in between. This CDR3 spans 13 amino acids. The germline CDR1 and CDR2 sequences are SQVTM and ANQGSEA. Here the CDR3 reads CSVGQERPGELFF. CDR3 sequence (DNA): TGCAGCGTTGGGCAGGAACGCCCCGGGGAGCTGTTTTTT.

This rearrangement joins TRBV7-9 to TRBJ1-2; 9 bases agree with TRBD1. Per the germline V gene, CDR1 is SEHNR and CDR2 is FQNEAQ (reference sequence). The CDR3 is 15 amino acids. Trimming cost V 5 bases and J 5 bases; bases outside gene matches: 9. CDR3 sequence reads: CASSPSWDREYGYTF. The CDR3 DNA reads TGTGCCAGCAGCCCTAGTTGGGACAGGGAGTATGGCTACACCTTC.

The DNA of the CDR3 is TGTGCCAGCAGTTACGAGGGGCGACAAGGCTACACCTTC. This codes for CASSYEGRQGYTF. The chain has TRBV6-5 and TRBJ1-2; weak D call: TRBD1 (5 bases). The germline CDR1 and CDR2 sequences are MNHEY and SVGAGI. The V end lost 2 bases, the J end lost 8 bases, and 12 bases lay between the germline ends. There are 13 residues in the CDR3.

This chain uses TRBV10-3 with TRBJ2-1, with 11 nucleotides matching TRBD2. The CDR3 has 14 residues. V lost 4 bases to trimming and J lost 6 bases; unmatched junction nucleotides: 2. Per the germline V gene, CDR1 is ENHRY and CDR2 is SYGVKD. The CDR3 here is CAISAGLAGNEQFF. The CDR3 bases are TGTGCCATCAGTGCTGGACTAGCGGGCAATGAGCAGTTCTTC.

As DNA, the CDR3 is TGTGCCAGCAGTCCCACAGGGGGCCCCACTGAAGCTTTCTTT. Translation gives CASSPTGGPTEAFF. The chain links TRBV28 to TRBJ1-1; 9 nucleotides agree with TRBD1. V was pared by 5 bases and J by 4 bases, with 5 bases of the junction left unmatched. CDR3 length: 14 amino acids. Germline V gives CDR1 MDHEN, CDR2 SYDVKM.

The chain is built from TRBV11-3 and TRBJ2-1; the D is unclear. Deletions cut 1 base from V and 0 bases from J, with 10 bases between. There are 16 residues in the CDR3. Germline CDR1 SGHNT, CDR2 YENEEA. CDR3 sequence reads: CASSLGSGSSYNEQFF. The CDR3 bases are TGTGCCAGCAGCTTAGGCTCAGGAAGCTCCTACAATGAGCAGTTCTTC.

This clone was detected only a few times. The CDR3 region is CASSQEGSQAFNYGYTF. The CDR3 DNA reads as TGTGCCAGCAGCCAAGAGGGGTCCCAGGCCTTTAACTATGGCTACACCTTC. V usage is TRBV4-2 and J usage is TRBJ1-2, with D hard to call. V lost 0 bases and J lost 1, with 15 bases in between. The germline CDR1 and CDR2 sequences are LGHNA and YNFKEQ. This CDR3 is built from 17 residues.